This is a list of T cell receptor beta chains from one sample in a study of OX40 agonist ivuxolimab in advanced cancers. Only in-frame clones appear in the TCRdb table, and some are missing; sequencing was by immunoSEQ multiplex PCR. The sample contains 15,000 to 20,000 clones, about 90% of which appear only once. Sequences were derived from CD4+ or CD8+ T cells sorted from blood, sampled in a trial of the OX40 agonist ivuxolimab. These receptors came from an adult with an advanced solid tumor such as melanoma, head and neck, liver or kidney cancer. Each CDR3 is given with its conserved first and last residue. The D gene is left open where the match is weak. Some rows have no size entry. The others give once, few or many, or a class for an expanded clone.

cdr3_length	clone_size	d_call	v_call	j_call	cdr3_aa	cdr3_nt
15	few	TRBD2	TRBV4-2	TRBJ2-7	CASSQTSGGPYEQYF	TGTGCCAGCAGTCAGACTAGCGGGGGGCCATACGAGCAGTACTTC
16	NA	NA	TRBV12-5	TRBJ1-5	CASGLVIGGNNQPQHF	TGTGCTAGTGGTTTGGTAATTGGAGGGAACAATCAGCCCCAGCATTTT
12	NA	NA	TRBV21-1	TRBJ2-7	CASRQGVYEQYF	TGTGCCAGCAGGCAGGGGGTTTACGAGCAGTACTTC
14	NA	TRBD2	TRBV5-6	TRBJ2-1	CASSYGLAGDQQFF	TGTGCCAGCAGCTATGGACTAGCGGGGGATCAGCAGTTCTTC
17	NA	TRBD1	TRBV9	TRBJ2-2	CASSTARDRVFAGELFF	TGTGCCAGCAGCACTGCGAGGGACAGGGTCTTCGCCGGGGAGCTGTTTTTT
10	NA	NA	TRBV27	TRBJ2-1	CASGGNEQFF	TGTGCCAGTGGAGGCAATGAGCAGTTCTTC
15	NA	NA	TRBV7-9	TRBJ1-2	CASSLPAGTNYGYTF	TGTGCCAGCAGCCTCCCTGCAGGGACAAACTATGGCTACACCTTC
15	NA	NA	TRBV4-1	TRBJ1-1	CASSLVGAQNTEAFF	TGCGCCAGCAGCCTAGTGGGGGCTCAGAACACTGAAGCTTTCTTT
15	NA	NA	TRBV11-2	TRBJ1-1	CASSEAGSGNTEAFF	TGTGCCAGCAGCGAGGCGGGATCGGGGAACACTGAAGCTTTCTTT
14	NA	TRBD1	TRBV6-6	TRBJ1-2	CASRESTGGGGYTF	TGTGCCAGCAGAGAATCTACAGGGGGGGGTGGCTACACCTTC
13	NA	TRBD1	TRBV7-6	TRBJ1-2	CASSHDRGYGYTF	TGTGCCAGCAGCCACGACAGGGGCTATGGCTACACCTTC
16	NA	TRBD1	TRBV28	TRBJ1-5	CASSLGQGYSNQPQHF	TGTGCCAGCAGTTTGGGACAGGGTTATAGCAATCAGCCCCAGCATTTT
15	NA	NA	TRBV11-2	TRBJ2-7	CASSFGLGGLYEQYF	TGTGCCAGCAGCTTTGGTCTCGGGGGGCTCTACGAGCAGTACTTC
15	NA	NA	TRBV25-1	TRBJ1-4	CASSEYGRGIEKLFF	TGTGCCAGCAGTGAATATGGCAGGGGAATTGAAAAACTGTTTTTT
18	NA	TRBD2	TRBV2	TRBJ2-3	CASSEAMLTSGFGDTQYF	TGTGCCAGCAGTGAAGCCATGTTGACTAGCGGGTTTGGAGATACGCAGTATTTT
14	NA	TRBD1	TRBV19	TRBJ2-2	CASRDRGLTGELFF	TGTGCCAGTAGGGACAGGGGGTTGACCGGGGAGCTGTTTTTT
17	NA	TRBD1	TRBV19	TRBJ1-5	CASSYGGLRGHSQPQHF	TGTGCCAGTAGTTACGGCGGACTAAGGGGGCATAGTCAGCCCCAGCATTTT
16	NA	TRBD2	TRBV28	TRBJ2-5	CASSLLGLAGPETQYF	TGTGCCAGCAGTTTACTGGGACTAGCGGGGCCCGAGACCCAGTACTTC
12	NA	NA	TRBV10-2	TRBJ2-7	CASIGMGYEQYF	TGCGCCAGCATAGGCATGGGGTACGAGCAGTACTTC
15	NA	NA	TRBV28	TRBJ1-2	CASSLRARGAYGYTF	TGTGCCAGCAGTTTAAGGGCGCGAGGGGCCTATGGCTACACCTTC
10	NA	NA	TRBV2	TRBJ1-2	CARGSISYTF	TGTGCCAGGGGTTCAATTAGCTACACCTTC
14	NA	NA	TRBV5-6	TRBJ2-7	CASSRQGGSYEQYF	TGTGCCAGCAGCAGACAGGGAGGATCCTACGAGCAGTACTTC
12	medium-sized	NA	TRBV6-6	TRBJ2-3	CASSLLTDTQYF	TGTGCCAGCAGTCTACTTACAGATACGCAGTATTTT
14	NA	NA	TRBV9	TRBJ1-4	CASSVATEGGKLFF	TGTGCCAGCAGCGTAGCTACGGAAGGAGGAAAACTGTTTTTT
11	NA	TRBD1	TRBV28	TRBJ1-2	CATRQGGGYTF	TGTGCCACCAGACAGGGAGGTGGCTACACCTTC
17	NA	TRBD1	TRBV27	TRBJ1-4	CASRLVGTGRAAGKLFF	TGTGCCAGCAGGCTAGTAGGGACAGGGCGCGCTGCAGGAAAACTGTTTTTT
15	NA	TRBD1	TRBV9	TRBJ1-2	CASSLGGIEPYGYTF	TGTGCCAGCAGCCTAGGGGGCATAGAGCCCTATGGCTACACCTTC
14	once	NA	TRBV28	TRBJ2-1	CASKPRDTYNEQFF	TGTGCCAGCAAACCTCGGGACACTTACAATGAGCAGTTCTTC
13	NA	NA	TRBV11-2	TRBJ1-2	CASSLGGSYGYTF	TGTGCCAGCAGCTTAGGAGGGAGCTATGGCTACACCTTC
17	few	NA	TRBV12-2	TRBJ2-7	CASRLVDPGDSSYEQYF	TGTGCAAGTCGCTTAGTGGACCCGGGTGACAGCTCCTACGAGCAGTACTTC
16	few	TRBD2	TRBV11-2	TRBJ2-3	CASSWSSGDSTDTQYF	TGTGCCAGCAGCTGGTCTAGCGGAGATAGCACAGATACGCAGTATTTT
12	medium-sized	NA	TRBV7-8	TRBJ1-1	CASSLVRGEAFF	TGTGCCAGCAGCTTAGTTCGAGGTGAAGCTTTCTTT
14	NA	NA	TRBV11-2	TRBJ1-4	CASSSGATNEKLFF	TGTGCCAGCAGCTCGGGAGCAACTAATGAAAAACTGTTTTTT
13	NA	NA	TRBV27	TRBJ1-1	CASSIGGGTEAFF	TGTGCCAGCAGCATTGGGGGGGGCACTGAAGCTTTCTTT
13	few	NA	TRBV7-3	TRBJ1-2	CASSSTDGYGYTF	TGTGCCAGCAGCTCGACAGACGGCTATGGCTACACCTTC
16	NA	NA	TRBV11-3	TRBJ2-1	CASSTAGAGDGDEQFF	TGTGCCAGCAGCACAGCCGGGGCAGGGGATGGGGATGAGCAGTTCTTC
15	NA	TRBD1	TRBV27	TRBJ1-4	CASSFGQGVVEKLFF	TGTGCCAGCAGTTTTGGGCAGGGGGTTGTAGAAAAACTGTTTTTT
19	NA	TRBD2	TRBV5-4	TRBJ2-5	CASSLWTGAGLAGPETQYF	TGTGCCAGCAGCTTGTGGACAGGCGCCGGACTAGCGGGTCCAGAGACCCAGTACTTC
12	NA	NA	TRBV10-3	TRBJ1-5	CAISESPWPQHF	TGTGCCATCAGTGAGTCGCCGTGGCCCCAGCATTTT
13	NA	NA	TRBV6-5	TRBJ2-1	CASSYKLGAWQFF	TGTGCCAGCAGTTACAAATTAGGAGCCTGGCAGTTCTTC
15	NA	NA	TRBV5-6	TRBJ2-7	CASSLGHAPSYEQYF	TGTGCCAGCAGCTTGGGACACGCGCCCTCCTACGAGCAGTACTTC
14	NA	TRBD1	TRBV27	TRBJ1-5	CASSYMTGGEPQHF	TGTGCCAGCAGCTACATGACAGGGGGGGAGCCCCAGCATTTT
15	NA	TRBD1	TRBV10-3	TRBJ1-2	CAISETGGADYGYTF	TGTGCCATCAGTGAGACAGGGGGCGCGGACTATGGCTACACCTTC
19	NA	NA	TRBV4-1	TRBJ2-7	CASSQNSRKRRGFIYEQYF	TGCGCCAGCAGCCAGAACAGCAGAAAACGGAGGGGTTTCATCTACGAGCAGTACTTC
16	NA	TRBD1	TRBV13	TRBJ1-1	CASSLGLDRGNTEAFF	TGTGCCAGCAGCTTAGGCCTAGACAGGGGCAATACTGAAGCTTTCTTT
13	NA	NA	TRBV9	TRBJ2-7	CASSVGIGYEQYF	TGTGCCAGCAGCGTAGGTATAGGCTACGAGCAGTACTTC
13	NA	NA	TRBV5-4	TRBJ2-7	CASREGFSYEQYF	TGTGCCAGCCGTGAAGGGTTCTCCTACGAGCAGTACTTC
15	NA	NA	TRBV9	TRBJ2-7	CASSVALGSSYEQYF	TGTGCCAGCAGCGTAGCTCTGGGTTCCTCCTACGAGCAGTACTTC
15	NA	NA	TRBV4-1	TRBJ2-1	CASSLGRGALDEQFF	TGCGCCAGCAGCCTGGGAAGGGGGGCCTTAGATGAGCAGTTCTTC
17	NA	TRBD1	TRBV27	TRBJ2-5	CASSPLLSGTVQETQYF	TGTGCCAGCAGTCCACTCCTGTCGGGGACAGTCCAAGAGACCCAGTACTTC
18	NA	NA	TRBV4-1	TRBJ2-2	CASSQDRSGDPYTGELFF	TGCGCCAGCAGCCAAGATAGGTCGGGCGACCCGTACACCGGGGAGCTGTTTTTT
14	NA	NA	TRBV5-8	TRBJ2-7	CASSRPVNFYEQYF	TGTGCCAGCAGTCGGCCGGTAAATTTCTACGAGCAGTACTTC
15	NA	NA	TRBV6-5	TRBJ2-7	CASSYSGRGGYEQYF	TGTGCCAGCAGTTACTCAGGCAGGGGTGGCTACGAGCAGTACTTC
16	NA	NA	TRBV6-6	TRBJ1-3	CASSYLQGITGNTIYF	TGTGCCAGCAGTTACCTCCAGGGGATCACTGGAAACACCATATATTTT
12	NA	NA	TRBV6-5	TRBJ1-4	CASSYTGEKLFF	TGTGCCAGCAGCTACACAGGTGAAAAACTGTTTTTT
16	NA	NA	TRBV5-8	TRBJ1-1	CASSLLIRGMNTEAFF	TGTGCCAGCAGCTTGCTGATCAGGGGCATGAACACTGAAGCTTTCTTT
13	NA	NA	TRBV27	TRBJ2-7	CASSSLSSYEQYF	TGTGCCAGCAGCTCTTTGAGCTCCTACGAGCAGTACTTC
13	NA	NA	TRBV7-9	TRBJ2-7	CASSPDTSYEQYF	TGTGCCAGCAGCCCGGACACCTCCTACGAGCAGTACTTC